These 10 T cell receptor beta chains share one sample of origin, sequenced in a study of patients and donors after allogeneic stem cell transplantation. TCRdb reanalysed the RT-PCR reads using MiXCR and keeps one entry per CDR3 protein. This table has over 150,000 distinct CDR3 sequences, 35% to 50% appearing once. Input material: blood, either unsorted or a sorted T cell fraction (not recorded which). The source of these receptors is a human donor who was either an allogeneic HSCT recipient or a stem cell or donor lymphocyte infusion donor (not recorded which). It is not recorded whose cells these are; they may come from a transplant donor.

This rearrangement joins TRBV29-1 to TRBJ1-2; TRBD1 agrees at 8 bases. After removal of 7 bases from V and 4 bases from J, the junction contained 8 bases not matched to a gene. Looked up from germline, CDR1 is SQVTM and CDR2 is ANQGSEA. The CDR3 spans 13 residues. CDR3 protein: CSASTGASYGYTF. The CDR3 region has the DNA TGCAGCGCATCGACAGGGGCGAGCTATGGCTACACCTTC. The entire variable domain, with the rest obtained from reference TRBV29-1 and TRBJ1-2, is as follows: SAVISQKPSRDICQRGTSLTIQCQVDSQVTMMFWYRQQPGQSLTLIATANQGSEATYESGFVIDKFPISRPNLTFSTLTVSNMSPEDSSIYLCSASTGASYGYTFGSGTRLTVV.

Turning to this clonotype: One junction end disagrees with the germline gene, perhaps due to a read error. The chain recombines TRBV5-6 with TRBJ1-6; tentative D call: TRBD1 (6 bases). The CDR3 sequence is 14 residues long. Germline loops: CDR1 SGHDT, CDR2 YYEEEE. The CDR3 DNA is TGTGCCAGCATCACAGGGCCAAGTAATTCACCCTTCCACTTT. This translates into CASITGPSNSPFHF.

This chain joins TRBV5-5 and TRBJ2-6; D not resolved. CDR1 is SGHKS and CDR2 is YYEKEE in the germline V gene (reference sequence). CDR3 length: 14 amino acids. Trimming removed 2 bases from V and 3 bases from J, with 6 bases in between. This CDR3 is CASSFIYGANVLTF. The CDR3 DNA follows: TGTGCCAGCAGCTTTATTTATGGGGCCAACGTCCTGACTTTC.

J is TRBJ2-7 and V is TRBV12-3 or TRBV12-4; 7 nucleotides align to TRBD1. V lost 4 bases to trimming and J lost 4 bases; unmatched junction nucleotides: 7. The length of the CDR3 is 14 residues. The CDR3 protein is CASSSGTALYEQYF. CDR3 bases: TGTGCCAGCAGTTCCGGGACAGCCTTATACGAGCAGTACTTC.

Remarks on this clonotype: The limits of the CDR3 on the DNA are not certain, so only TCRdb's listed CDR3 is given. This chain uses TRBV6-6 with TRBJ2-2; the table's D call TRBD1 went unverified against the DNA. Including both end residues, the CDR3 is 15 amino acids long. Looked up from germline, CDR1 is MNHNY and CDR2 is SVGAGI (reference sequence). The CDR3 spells CASSFFGQSTGELFF.

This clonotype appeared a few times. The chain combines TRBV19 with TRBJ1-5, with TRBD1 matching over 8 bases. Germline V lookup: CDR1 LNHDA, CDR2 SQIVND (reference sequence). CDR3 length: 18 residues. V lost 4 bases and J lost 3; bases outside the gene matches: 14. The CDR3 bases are TGTGCCAGTAGTACGCCCGTAGGACAGGGAGTAGCCAATCAGCCCCAGCATTTT. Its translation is CASSTPVGQGVANQPQHF.

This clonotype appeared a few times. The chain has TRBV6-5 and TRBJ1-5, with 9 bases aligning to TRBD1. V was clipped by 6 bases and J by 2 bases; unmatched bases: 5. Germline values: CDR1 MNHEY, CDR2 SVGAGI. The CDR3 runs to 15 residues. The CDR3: CASRGTGGRNQPQHF. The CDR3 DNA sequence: TGTGCCAGCAGAGGTACAGGGGGCCGCAATCAGCCCCAGCATTTT.

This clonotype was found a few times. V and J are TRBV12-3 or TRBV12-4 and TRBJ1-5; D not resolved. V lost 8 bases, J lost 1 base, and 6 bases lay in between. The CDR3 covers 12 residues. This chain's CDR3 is CASGFSNQPQHF. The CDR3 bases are TGTGCCAGCGGATTCAGCAATCAGCCCCAGCATTTT.

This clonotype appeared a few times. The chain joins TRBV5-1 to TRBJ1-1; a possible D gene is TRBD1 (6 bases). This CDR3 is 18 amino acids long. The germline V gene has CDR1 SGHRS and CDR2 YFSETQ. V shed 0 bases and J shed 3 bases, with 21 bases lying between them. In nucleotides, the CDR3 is TGCGCCAGCAGCTTGGTTTGGCGGCAGGGGAAGGGGGACACTGAAGCTTTCTTT. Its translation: CASSLVWRQGKGDTEAFF.

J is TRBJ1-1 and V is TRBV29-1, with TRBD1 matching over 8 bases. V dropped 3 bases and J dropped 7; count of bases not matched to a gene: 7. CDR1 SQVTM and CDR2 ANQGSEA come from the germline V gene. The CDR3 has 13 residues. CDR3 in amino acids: CSVDSRDRNEAFF. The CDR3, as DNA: TGCAGCGTTGACTCAAGGGACAGGAATGAAGCTTTCTTT.